This record looks at one T cell receptor (beta chain) sequence and its context. Methods used by the authors: Estimated nucleated cell counts came from reference gene primer amplification. The data were produced by immunoSEQ multiplex PCR, yet TCRdb's version contains in-frame clones alone and is incomplete. The V and J calls and clone size come from that table; D and trimming were worked out from the DNA. The sample records 100,000 to 150,000 clones, 85% to 90% being singletons. CDR1 SGHNT and CDR2 YENEEA come from the germline V gene. The CDR3 is 17 amino acids. V gave up 5 bases and J gave up 3 bases; unmatched junction bases: 6. These data are taken from a study of blood T cell repertoires in COVID-19. On the study more broadly: COVID-19 samples from acute and convalescent phases originated in the United States, Italy and Spain. PBMCs, B-cell-depleted T cells, or T cells provided the cDNA or gDNA that made up the material.

Enrolment of Seattle patients took place during active infection, and they were followed longitudinally. The sequence was collected from a man between 60 and 75 years old with COVID-19, enrolled during active disease. The sample comprised peripheral blood. The V call is TRBV11-3, the J call TRBJ2-3, with 15 bases matching TRBD2. CDR3 residues: CASSPGTSGGKTDTQYF. CDR3 DNA sequence: TGTGCCAGCAGCCCCGGGACTAGCGGGGGGAAGACAGATACGCAGTATTTT.